The 14 T cell receptor beta chains below come from one sample, sequenced in a study of T cells in Graves' hyperthyroidism and ophthalmopathy (dated by TCRdb to the late 2010s). Libraries were made using multiplex PCR. For sequencing, an Illumina HiSeq 2000 was employed. The TCR beta CDR3 regions were amplified from the RNA transcripts. A first-round RT-PCR of the TCR CDR3 used the HTBI primer set with the Qiagen OneStep RT-PCR kit. TCRdb reworked the public reads: Q25 trimming with fastp, MiXCR clone assembly, productive beta chains retained. Identical CDR3 proteins give one entry, which carries the most common genes and DNA. The sample profile shows fewer than 900,000 distinct CDR3 sequences; approximately 19% of them were found once. Over 15% of the sample rests with the top ten. The sequenced material came from blood. The receptors here all came from a woman between 50 and 59 years old with Graves' hyperthyroidism that later progressed to Graves' ophthalmopathy.

The genes are TRBV6-1 and TRBJ2-7, with 11 bases identical to TRBD1. CDR1 and CDR2 from the germline V gene are MNHNS and SASEGT. The CDR3 contains 14 residues. V gave up 3 bases and J gave up 5 bases; unmatched junction bases: 3. CDR3 amino acids: CASSDWTGGDEQYF. CDR3 coding DNA: TGTGCCAGCAGTGATTGGACAGGGGGCGACGAGCAGTACTTC.

The V call is TRBV6-2 or TRBV6-3, the J call TRBJ2-5; 8 bases fit TRBD1. This CDR3 has 13 residues. Germline values: CDR1 MNHEY, CDR2 SVGEGT. The V segment lost 4 bases and the J segment 4 bases; nucleotides outside the gene matches: 2. DNA for the CDR3: TGTGCCAGCAGTTCAGGGGGCCGAGAGACCCAGTACTTC. This codes for CASSSGGRETQYF.

At least ten counts were recorded for this clonotype. The chain links TRBV11-2 to TRBJ2-5; TRBD2 agrees at 9 bases. Germline loops: CDR1 SGHAT, CDR2 FQNNGV. Losses at the gene ends were 3 bases for V and 5 bases for J; bases not matched to a gene: 13. CDR3 length: 17 amino acids. The chain's CDR3 is CASSFRGGAGGPETQYF. The CDR3 coding sequence is TGTGCCAGCAGCTTCCGTGGAGGGGCGGGGGGGCCGGAGACCCAGTACTTC.

The CDR3 region is CASSVGQSYEQYF. The CDR3 region has the DNA TGTGCCAGTAGTGTGGGACAGTCCTACGAGCAGTACTTC. This chain links TRBV19 with TRBJ2-7, with 7 bases fitting TRBD1. The germline V gene encodes CDR1 LNHDA and CDR2 SQIVND (reference sequence). V was clipped by 5 bases and J by 1 base; unmatched bases: 2. This CDR3 has 13 residues.

The CDR3 coding sequence is TGCAGCGCTTTGACAGCGAACACCGGGGAGCTGTTTTTT. Translated, it gives CSALTANTGELFF. The chain carries TRBV29-1 and TRBJ2-2, with D maybe TRBD1 (5 bases). The CDR3 runs to 13 residues. V dropped 7 bases and J dropped 0 bases, with 9 bases sitting between them. Germline V lookup: CDR1 SQVTM, CDR2 ANQGSEA.

The V and J genes are TRBV6-5 and TRBJ2-3; D uncertain. Trimming removed 2 bases from V and 0 bases from J, with 12 bases in between. Germline values: CDR1 MNHEY, CDR2 SVGAGI. This CDR3 has 16 residues. The chain's CDR3 is CASSYTVSTSTDTQYF. The CDR3 region has the DNA TGTGCCAGCAGTTACACTGTATCGACTAGCACAGATACGCAGTATTTT.

This sequence joins TRBV3-1 and TRBJ2-1; 11 positions agree with TRBD2. CDR1 is LGHDT, CDR2 YNNKEL, per germline (reference sequence). V shed 1 base, J shed 5 bases, and the junction held 10 bases outside the gene matches. The CDR3 extends over 18 amino acids. The CDR3 region has the DNA TGTGCCAGCAGCCAAGGAACTAGCGGGGGCCCTTCCAACAATGAGCAGTTCTTC. Its translation: CASSQGTSGGPSNNEQFF.

This chain links TRBV28 with TRBJ2-7, with no clear D. CDR1 is MDHEN and CDR2 is SYDVKM in the germline V gene. The CDR3 length is 16 residues. The V end was cut by 4 bases, the J end by 0 bases, with 16 bases between. The CDR3 nucleotides are TGTGCCAGCAGTTATCCTCACTCAAAACTCTCCTACGAGCAGTACTTC. Translating gives CASSYPHSKLSYEQYF.

This clonotype was observed many times. The V call is TRBV6-1, the J call TRBJ2-7, with a weak D call TRBD1 (6 bases). The CDR3 totals 15 residues. Germline V CDR1 and CDR2: MNHNS, SASEGT. Trimming removed 2 bases from V and 4 bases from J, with 15 bases in between. The CDR3 loop is CASSERDRQSYEQYF. CDR3 DNA: TGTGCCAGCAGTGAACGAGACAGGCAAAGTTACGAGCAGTACTTC.

This clonotype has more than one count but fewer than ten. The V call is TRBV15, the J call TRBJ2-4; the D is unclear. Trimming stripped 5 bases from V and 7 bases from J, with 12 bases between. Per germline, CDR1 LNHNV and CDR2 YYDKDF (reference sequence). The CDR3 is 13 residues long. The CDR3 protein is CATSGRLGNIQYF. The CDR3 region has the DNA TGTGCCACCAGCGGTAGACTCGGGAACATTCAGTACTTC.

In its sample, this clonotype was seen many times. V and J are TRBV20-1 and TRBJ2-7, with D tentatively TRBD1 (7 bases). Trimming cost V 3 bases and J 0 bases, with 18 bases left between them. This CDR3 has 16 amino acids. Germline CDR1 reads DFQATT; CDR2 reads SNEGSKA (reference sequence). CDR3 in amino acids: CSASNPAGGGSYEQYF. The CDR3 bases are TGCAGTGCTAGTAATCCGGCAGGGGGAGGCTCCTACGAGCAGTACTTC.

This chain connects TRBV2 to TRBJ1-1; D might be TRBD1 (5 bases). V was pared by 7 bases and J by 5 bases, with 11 bases between. This CDR3 contains 12 residues. The V gene's germline CDR1 is SNHLY and CDR2 FYNNEI. The CDR3 nucleotides are TGTGCCAGCACCTCTGGGGGAACTGAAGCTTTCTTT. Amino acid sequence: CASTSGGTEAFF.

The sample holds a few counts of this clonotype. The rearrangement links TRBV7-2 to TRBJ1-2; 7 bases line up with TRBD1. Germline CDR1 reads SGHTA; CDR2 reads FQGNSA. The CDR3 runs to 16 residues. V was clipped by 4 bases and J by 7 bases; unmatched bases: 15. As DNA, the CDR3 is TGTGCCAGCAGCTACCCAGGGCCTGCAGGGGGAAGTGGCTACACCTTC. It specifies CASSYPGPAGGSGYTF.

The CDR3 nucleotides are TGTGCCAGCAGGGCGGTTTCCGGGGACTATGGCTACACCTTC. The encoded protein is CASRAVSGDYGYTF. V and J are TRBV2 and TRBJ1-2, with D hard to call. The CDR3 is 14 residues long. Germline CDR1 is SNHLY and CDR2 is FYNNEI. Trimming took 6 bases from V and 3 from J, leaving 14 bases between them.